What follows are 18 T cell receptor beta chains derived from one specimen sequenced in a study of identical twins. TCRdb used MiXCR to reprocess the 5' RACE reads, holding one entry per CDR3 protein. Among hundreds of thousands of distinct CDR3 sequences listed, 24% were seen once. This sample was also put to use in a study of T cells expressing NK-cell markers.

The specimen sequenced was CD4+ T cells sorted from blood. These receptor sequences come from a woman aged 18-29 years in good health.

This rearrangement joins TRBV20-1 to TRBJ2-2; 9 bases align to TRBD1. Trimming removed 0 bases from V and 7 bases from J; junction bases left unmatched: 6. Germline loops: CDR1 DFQATT, CDR2 SNEGSKA (reference sequence). The CDR3 has 15 amino acids. The chain's CDR3 is CSARDNRGHDGELFF. The CDR3 bases are TGCAGTGCTAGAGATAACAGGGGGCATGACGGGGAGCTGTTTTTT.

The V and J genes are TRBV11-2 and TRBJ2-1, with 9 bases aligning to TRBD2. The CDR3 has 19 amino acids. The J segment lost 0 bases and the V segment lost 5 bases, leaving 14 bases of the junction unmatched. Germline assignment: CDR1 SGHAT and CDR2 FQNNGV. As DNA, the CDR3 is TGTGCCAGCAGCGGTACGGGACTAGCCTTCAAAAGCTCCTACAATGAGCAGTTCTTC. Its translation is CASSGTGLAFKSSYNEQFF.

This clonotype appeared a few times. The junction departs from the called germline gene at one end, perhaps through a read error. V usage is TRBV5-1 and J usage is TRBJ2-1, with 7 nucleotides matching TRBD2. Germline lookup yields CDR1 SGHRS and CDR2 YFSETQ. The CDR3 has 12 residues. CDR3 residues: CASSSGLVRNVF. The DNA for the CDR3 is TGCGCCAGCAGCTCCGGACTAGTGAGGAATGTCTTC.

The rearrangement uses TRBV5-1 and TRBJ2-7; 8 bases agree with TRBD2. The J segment lost 2 bases and the V segment lost 4 bases, leaving 8 bases of the junction unmatched. Germline V lookup: CDR1 SGHRS, CDR2 YFSETQ. The CDR3 is 15 residues long. In nucleotides, the CDR3 is TGCGCCAGCAGCGGTCTTAGTAGCGGGGCCTACGAGCAGTACTTC. Protein: CASSGLSSGAYEQYF.

The J gene is TRBJ2-1, the V gene TRBV4-1; 10 bases match TRBD2. The CDR3 extends over 16 amino acids. The germline V gene has CDR1 MGHRA and CDR2 YSYEKL. The junction had 5 bases not matched to a gene; V was cut back by 4 bases and J by 2 bases. The CDR3 DNA reads as TGCGCCAGCAGCCTTCTCACTAGCGGGACCTACAATGAGCAGTTCTTC. Amino acids: CASSLLTSGTYNEQFF.

This clonotype was picked up a small number of times. The chain couples TRBV27 to TRBJ1-6, with TRBD1 as a possible D gene (6 bases). Germline V gene sequence: CDR1 MNHEY, CDR2 SMNVEV (reference sequence). The CDR3 loop spans 15 amino acids. The V and J ends lost 2 bases and 3 bases respectively, with 8 bases between them. The CDR3, as DNA: TGTGCCAGCAGTTTAGAGGGGGTCTATAATTCACCCCTCCACTTT. It specifies CASSLEGVYNSPLHF.

The gene calls are TRBV7-2 and TRBJ1-5; D is unresolved. Germline loops: CDR1 SGHTA, CDR2 FQGNSA. V lost 2 bases and J lost 6, with 14 bases in between. The CDR3 consists of 15 residues. The CDR3 sequence is CASSLSGMRSQPQHF. CDR3 bases: TGTGCCAGCAGCTTAAGTGGCATGAGATCTCAGCCCCAGCATTTT.

The CDR3 region is CASSLNGQGTYNEQFF. CDR3 bases: TGCGCCAGCAGCTTGAACGGACAGGGTACTTACAATGAGCAGTTCTTC. The chain joins TRBV5-1 to TRBJ2-1; 8 bases map to TRBD1. With 1 base clipped from V and 4 bases from J, the junction kept 7 bases outside the gene matches. CDR1 and CDR2 from the germline V gene are SGHRS and YFSETQ. This CDR3 region has 16 residues.

The table lists this clonotype with a few counts. The rearrangement uses TRBV12-5 and TRBJ2-5, with TRBD2 identical over 7 bases. Germline CDR1 LGHNT, CDR2 FRNRAP. Trimming at V came to 6 bases and at J to 1 base, leaving 8 bases not matched to a gene. There are 15 residues in the CDR3. The CDR3: CASGPGLELQETQYF. CDR3 bases: TGTGCTAGTGGACCCGGACTAGAACTCCAAGAGACCCAGTACTTC.

This clonotype has only one observation. The V gene is TRBV5-4, the J gene TRBJ2-7; the D gene could be TRBD1 or TRBD2 (5 bases each). This CDR3 region has 15 residues. In germline, CDR1 is SGHNT, CDR2 YYREEE (reference sequence). Trimming removed 2 bases from V and 3 bases from J, with 15 bases in between. The CDR3 nucleotides read TGTGCCAGCAGCTTCGGGACCTTCGGTGTCTACGAGCAGTACTTC. It is translated as CASSFGTFGVYEQYF. The full variable domain, with the rest looked up from reference TRBV5-4 and TRBJ2-7, is ETGVTQSPTHLIKTRGQQVTLRCSSQSGHNTVSWYQQALGQGPQFIFQYYREEENGRGNFPPRFSGLQFPNYSSELNVNALELDDSALYLCASSFGTFGVYEQYFGPGTRLTVT.

This clonotype showed up just a few times. The chain uses TRBV19 and TRBJ2-1, with a tentative D call TRBD2 (5 bases). Germline V gene data show CDR1 as LNHDA and CDR2 as SQIVND (reference sequence). The CDR3 runs to 13 residues. The V end was cut by 3 bases, the J end by 12 bases, with 15 bases between. CDR3 loop: CASSIVPSRGQFF. CDR3 bases: TGTGCCAGTAGTATCGTACCTAGCCGAGGGCAGTTCTTC. Variable domain in full (rest from reference TRBV19 and TRBJ2-1): DGGITQSPKYLFRKEGQNVTLSCEQNLNHDAMYWYRQDPGQGLRLIYYSQIVNDFQKGDIAEGYSVSREKKESFPLTVTSAQKNPTAFYLCASSIVPSRGQFFGPGTRLTVL.

V and J are TRBV5-1 and TRBJ2-3; no definite D call. V was shortened by 0 bases and J by 3 bases, with 11 bases between the two germline ends. Germline-derived CDR1 and CDR2 are SGHRS and YFSETQ. The CDR3 consists of 15 residues. This chain's CDR3 is CASSLVLPRTDTQYF. The CDR3 DNA sequence: TGCGCCAGCAGCTTGGTTCTTCCGCGGACAGATACGCAGTATTTT.

This sequence joins TRBV12-3 or TRBV12-4 and TRBJ1-5, with D possibly being TRBD1 (5 bases). The V gene lost 6 bases and the J gene lost 5 bases, with 11 bases spanning the gap. The CDR3 has 13 amino acids. CDR3 region: CASRRGRDQPQHF. For the CDR3, the DNA is TGTGCCAGCAGAAGGGGCAGAGATCAGCCCCAGCATTTT.

This clonotype was seen more than once but under ten times. This rearrangement joins TRBV11-2 to TRBJ2-7; 7 nucleotides agree with TRBD2. J was trimmed by 0 bases and V by 6 bases; bases with no gene match: 11. Germline values: CDR1 SGHAT, CDR2 FQNNGV. This CDR3 is built from 16 residues. This CDR3 is CASRPIAGSHSYEQYF. The CDR3 DNA reads as TGTGCCAGCAGACCGATAGCGGGCTCCCACTCCTACGAGCAGTACTTC.

The chain recombines TRBV12-5 with TRBJ2-3, with D tentatively TRBD1 or TRBD2 (6 bases each). The length of the CDR3 is 16 residues. CDR1 and CDR2 (germline): LGHNT, FRNRAP. The V end was cut by 7 bases, the J end by 3 bases, with 20 bases between. In DNA, the CDR3 is TGTGCTAGTGTCTCACATCAGAAGGGGGGAACAGATACGCAGTATTTT. Its protein product is CASVSHQKGGTDTQYF.

This clonotype showed up just a few times. The rearrangement uses TRBV7-9 and TRBJ2-3; TRBD2 aligns across 11 bases. The CDR3 runs 16 residues. Germline CDR1 SEHNR, CDR2 FQNEAQ (reference sequence). With V trimmed by 6 bases and J by 2 bases, 7 bases remained unmatched. CDR3 in DNA: TGTGCCAGCAGGATCATTAGCGGGGGGGCCACAGATACGCAGTATTTT. Encoded protein: CASRIISGGATDTQYF.

The V call is TRBV7-8, the J call TRBJ2-3; 7 bases align to TRBD2. Per the germline V gene, CDR1 is SGHVS and CDR2 is FQNEAQ. The CDR3 is 15 residues long. V dropped 4 bases and J dropped 5; count of bases not matched to a gene: 9. The CDR3 bases are TGTGCCAGCAGCTCCATTGAGGGAGGGCTAGATACGCAGTATTTT. Protein product: CASSSIEGGLDTQYF.

V and J are TRBV3-1 and TRBJ2-5, with D tentatively TRBD1 (5 bases). V was pared by 6 bases and J by 4 bases, with 9 bases between. CDR1 and CDR2 (germline): LGHDT, YNNKEL (reference sequence). The CDR3 is 12 amino acids. CDR3 loop: CASRQAAETQYF. The CDR3 region has the DNA TGTGCCAGCAGACAGGCCGCAGAGACCCAGTACTTC.